The rows below give T cell receptor beta chains drawn from one sample of a study of technical replicates of blood from a few donors. The data were produced by immunoSEQ multiplex PCR, yet TCRdb's version contains in-frame clones alone and is incomplete. Of some 62,000 clones in the sample, about 88% are singletons; the top ten hold 5.1%. Sequencing input: PBMCs. These receptors originate from a human donor in good health. Some clones in this sample may be carry-over from other donors' samples. The CDR3 runs from the conserved cysteine through the conserved F or W. The order of the fields is D gene, V gene, J gene, clone size, CDR3 protein, CDR3 DNA. A D gene is named only where the DNA matches it firmly. Only part of the rows carry a size: once, few, many, or a class if the clone is expanded.

D gene: -; V gene: TRBV29-1; J gene: TRBJ1-2; clone size: -; CDR3 protein: CSVVPVALLGGYTF; CDR3 DNA: TGCAGCGTAGTGCCGGTGGCTCTCCTCGGGGGCTACACCTTC
D gene: -; V gene: TRBV2; J gene: TRBJ1-1; clone size: -; CDR3 protein: CASSAGVRDTEAFF; CDR3 DNA: TGTGCCAGCAGTGCGGGGGTCCGGGACACTGAAGCTTTCTTT
D gene: TRBD2; V gene: TRBV11-2; J gene: TRBJ2-1; clone size: -; CDR3 protein: CASSLYGSGADEQFF; CDR3 DNA: TGTGCCAGCAGCTTATACGGGAGCGGGGCCGATGAGCAGTTCTTC
D gene: TRBD1; V gene: TRBV5-1; J gene: TRBJ1-2; clone size: many; CDR3 protein: CASSRDRGTWGYTF; CDR3 DNA: TGCGCCAGCAGCCGGGACAGGGGGACCTGGGGCTACACCTTC
D gene: TRBD1; V gene: TRBV11-3; J gene: TRBJ2-5; clone size: -; CDR3 protein: CASSTGTEASQETQYF; CDR3 DNA: TGTGCCAGCAGCACCGGGACAGAGGCCTCTCAAGAGACCCAGTACTTC
D gene: -; V gene: TRBV7-9; J gene: TRBJ1-5; clone size: -; CDR3 protein: CASSNDRPNQPQHF; CDR3 DNA: TGTGCCAGCAGCAATGACAGGCCTAATCAGCCCCAGCATTTT
D gene: -; V gene: TRBV9; J gene: TRBJ2-2; clone size: -; CDR3 protein: CASSLTGELFF; CDR3 DNA: TGTGCCAGCAGCCTCACCGGGGAGCTGTTTTTT
D gene: TRBD2; V gene: TRBV2; J gene: TRBJ2-5; clone size: -; CDR3 protein: CASSTGGELETQYF; CDR3 DNA: TGTGCCAGCAGTACCGGGGGGGAGTTGGAGACCCAGTACTTC
D gene: TRBD1; V gene: TRBV4-1; J gene: TRBJ1-3; clone size: -; CDR3 protein: CASSQGDRGSGNTIYF; CDR3 DNA: TGCGCCAGCAGCCAGGGCGACAGGGGCTCTGGAAACACCATATATTTT
D gene: -; V gene: TRBV19; J gene: TRBJ1-6; clone size: -; CDR3 protein: CASSFSNSPLHF; CDR3 DNA: TGTGCCAGTAGTTTCAGTAATTCACCCCTCCACTTT
D gene: -; V gene: TRBV13; J gene: TRBJ2-2; clone size: -; CDR3 protein: CASRVWHPRPGELFF; CDR3 DNA: TGTGCCAGCCGTGTCTGGCATCCGCGGCCCGGGGAGCTGTTTTTT
D gene: TRBD1; V gene: TRBV5-4; J gene: TRBJ2-4; clone size: -; CDR3 protein: CASSLGGRTGGNIQYF; CDR3 DNA: TGTGCCAGCAGCTTGGGGGGGCGGACAGGGGGAAACATTCAGTACTTC
D gene: -; V gene: TRBV30; J gene: TRBJ1-1; clone size: -; CDR3 protein: CAWSVGTINTEAFF; CDR3 DNA: TGTGCCTGGAGTGTAGGGACAATAAACACTGAAGCTTTCTTT
D gene: -; V gene: TRBV25-1; J gene: TRBJ1-1; clone size: many; CDR3 protein: CASSESAQGGTEAFF; CDR3 DNA: TGTGCCAGCAGTGAATCGGCTCAGGGAGGCACTGAAGCTTTCTTT
D gene: -; V gene: TRBV25-1; J gene: TRBJ2-7; clone size: -; CDR3 protein: CASSKTAYEQYF; CDR3 DNA: TGTGCCAGCAGCAAAACAGCTTACGAGCAGTACTTC
D gene: TRBD1; V gene: TRBV29-1; J gene: TRBJ1-1; clone size: -; CDR3 protein: CSVAAGGLNTEAFF; CDR3 DNA: TGCAGCGTTGCGGCAGGGGGGCTTAACACTGAAGCTTTCTTT
D gene: TRBD2; V gene: TRBV5-1; J gene: TRBJ2-3; clone size: -; CDR3 protein: CASSLGLAGTDTQYF; CDR3 DNA: TGCGCCAGCAGCTTGGGACTAGCGGGCACAGATACGCAGTATTTT
D gene: TRBD2; V gene: TRBV4-1; J gene: TRBJ2-2; clone size: -; CDR3 protein: CASSAPGLVYSGELFF; CDR3 DNA: TGCGCCAGCAGCGCTCCGGGACTAGTCTATTCCGGGGAGCTGTTTTTT
D gene: TRBD2; V gene: TRBV9; J gene: TRBJ2-1; clone size: -; CDR3 protein: CASSRTSEIHEQFF; CDR3 DNA: TGTGCCAGCAGCCGGACTAGCGAGATCCATGAGCAGTTCTTC
D gene: TRBD1; V gene: TRBV29-1; J gene: TRBJ2-3; clone size: once; CDR3 protein: CSSWEGTGGSADTQYF; CDR3 DNA: TGCAGCTCCTGGGAGGGGACAGGGGGGTCTGCAGATACGCAGTATTTT
D gene: -; V gene: TRBV30; J gene: TRBJ2-4; clone size: few; CDR3 protein: CAWTPPGGLDIQYF; CDR3 DNA: TGTGCCTGGACCCCCCCTGGAGGGTTGGACATTCAGTACTTC
D gene: -; V gene: TRBV15; J gene: TRBJ2-3; clone size: once; CDR3 protein: CATSREITRGTQYF; CDR3 DNA: TGTGCCACCAGCAGAGAAATCACCCGCGGTACGCAGTATTTT
D gene: -; V gene: TRBV19; J gene: TRBJ1-1; clone size: -; CDR3 protein: CASSIAEGRITEAFF; CDR3 DNA: TGTGCCAGTAGTATAGCGGAGGGGCGGATCACTGAAGCTTTCTTT
D gene: -; V gene: TRBV7-2; J gene: TRBJ1-3; clone size: -; CDR3 protein: CASSDGLGSGNTIYF; CDR3 DNA: TGTGCCAGCAGCGACGGGTTGGGCTCTGGAAACACCATATATTTT
D gene: -; V gene: TRBV4-3; J gene: TRBJ2-5; clone size: -; CDR3 protein: CASSSRFGDSWETQYF; CDR3 DNA: TGCGCCAGCAGCTCCCGGTTCGGAGACAGCTGGGAGACCCAGTACTTC
D gene: TRBD1; V gene: TRBV27; J gene: TRBJ2-2; clone size: -; CDR3 protein: CASKGQEVGELFF; CDR3 DNA: TGTGCCAGCAAGGGACAGGAGGTCGGGGAGCTGTTTTTT
D gene: TRBD2; V gene: TRBV15; J gene: TRBJ2-7; clone size: -; CDR3 protein: CATSSGLAGGGEQYF; CDR3 DNA: TGTGCCACCAGCAGTGGGCTAGCGGGAGGAGGGGAGCAGTACTTC
D gene: -; V gene: TRBV11-2; J gene: TRBJ1-1; clone size: -; CDR3 protein: CASSLIGGNTEAFF; CDR3 DNA: TGTGCCAGCAGCTTAATAGGGGGGAACACTGAAGCTTTCTTT
D gene: TRBD1; V gene: TRBV27; J gene: TRBJ2-7; clone size: -; CDR3 protein: CASSLSTGDTYEQYF; CDR3 DNA: TGTGCCAGCAGTTTATCGACAGGGGACACCTACGAGCAGTACTTC
D gene: -; V gene: TRBV7-9; J gene: TRBJ1-6; clone size: few; CDR3 protein: CASSPRRGDSPLHF; CDR3 DNA: TGTGCCAGCAGCCCCCGACGGGGGGATTCACCCCTCCACTTT
D gene: -; V gene: TRBV5-6; J gene: TRBJ1-1; clone size: once; CDR3 protein: CASSFRGGTGNTEAFF; CDR3 DNA: TGTGCCAGCAGCTTCCGGGGGGGTACAGGGAACACTGAAGCTTTCTTT
D gene: -; V gene: TRBV2; J gene: TRBJ2-2; clone size: -; CDR3 protein: CASSVQHTGELFF; CDR3 DNA: TGTGCCAGCAGTGTACAACACACCGGGGAGCTGTTTTTT
D gene: -; V gene: TRBV4-1; J gene: TRBJ1-4; clone size: -; CDR3 protein: CASSQVTTNEKLFF; CDR3 DNA: TGCGCCAGCAGCCAAGTTACAACTAATGAAAAACTGTTTTTT
D gene: -; V gene: TRBV5-4; J gene: TRBJ2-7; clone size: -; CDR3 protein: CASSSTGYEQYF; CDR3 DNA: TGTGCCAGCAGCTCTACAGGTTACGAGCAGTACTTC
D gene: TRBD2; V gene: TRBV6-4; J gene: TRBJ2-2; clone size: -; CDR3 protein: CASSRAGGTGELFF; CDR3 DNA: TGTGCCAGCAGTCGAGCGGGAGGGACCGGGGAGCTGTTTTTT
D gene: TRBD2; V gene: TRBV5-4; J gene: TRBJ2-1; clone size: -; CDR3 protein: CASSRAAGDRGEQFF; CDR3 DNA: TGTGCCAGCAGTAGAGCGGCGGGAGATAGGGGTGAGCAGTTCTTC
D gene: TRBD2; V gene: TRBV7-6; J gene: TRBJ2-3; clone size: few; CDR3 protein: CASSLGGLAGADTQYF; CDR3 DNA: TGTGCCAGCAGCTTAGGAGGACTAGCGGGAGCCGATACGCAGTATTTT
D gene: -; V gene: TRBV6-1; J gene: TRBJ2-3; clone size: -; CDR3 protein: CASSVFSGPVRTDTQYF; CDR3 DNA: TGTGCCAGCAGTGTGTTTTCGGGTCCCGTCCGGACAGATACGCAGTATTTT
D gene: TRBD1; V gene: TRBV13; J gene: TRBJ2-7; clone size: few; CDR3 protein: CASSLGQGFYEQYF; CDR3 DNA: TGTGCCAGCAGCCTTGGACAGGGGTTCTACGAGCAGTACTTC
D gene: -; V gene: TRBV11-1; J gene: TRBJ2-3; clone size: -; CDR3 protein: CASSQGRYTQYF; CDR3 DNA: TGTGCCAGCAGTCAGGGGAGATATACGCAGTATTTT
D gene: -; V gene: TRBV18; J gene: TRBJ1-1; clone size: -; CDR3 protein: CASSPWGLNTEAFF; CDR3 DNA: TGTGCCAGCTCACCATGGGGCCTGAACACTGAAGCTTTCTTT
D gene: -; V gene: TRBV7-2; J gene: TRBJ1-1; clone size: -; CDR3 protein: CASSSDRMNTEAFF; CDR3 DNA: TGTGCCAGCAGCTCAGATCGCATGAACACTGAAGCTTTCTTT
D gene: TRBD2; V gene: TRBV4-3; J gene: TRBJ2-1; clone size: -; CDR3 protein: CASSQALADAWDEQFF; CDR3 DNA: TGCGCCAGCAGCCAAGCACTAGCGGACGCCTGGGATGAGCAGTTCTTC
D gene: TRBD1; V gene: TRBV6-5; J gene: TRBJ2-7; clone size: -; CDR3 protein: CASRQTRTGGEQYF; CDR3 DNA: TGTGCCAGCAGACAGACCCGGACAGGGGGCGAGCAGTACTTC
D gene: TRBD1; V gene: TRBV7-2; J gene: TRBJ2-5; clone size: -; CDR3 protein: CASSLQGRETQYF; CDR3 DNA: TGTGCCAGCAGCCTACAGGGGAGAGAGACCCAGTACTTC
D gene: -; V gene: TRBV18; J gene: TRBJ2-1; clone size: -; CDR3 protein: CASSSENEQFF; CDR3 DNA: TGTGCCAGCTCATCCGAGAATGAGCAGTTCTTC
D gene: TRBD2; V gene: TRBV9; J gene: TRBJ2-3; clone size: once; CDR3 protein: CASSKLAGEENTQYF; CDR3 DNA: TGTGCCAGCAGCAAACTAGCGGGGGAAGAGAATACGCAGTATTTT
D gene: TRBD2; V gene: TRBV10-3; J gene: TRBJ2-3; clone size: -; CDR3 protein: CAISGAGSTDTQYF; CDR3 DNA: TGTGCCATCAGTGGAGCGGGAAGCACAGATACGCAGTATTTT
D gene: -; V gene: TRBV7-3; J gene: TRBJ2-1; clone size: -; CDR3 protein: CASSSEDRTSRFF; CDR3 DNA: TGTGCCAGCAGCTCGGAAGACAGAACGAGTCGGTTCTTC
D gene: -; V gene: TRBV4-2; J gene: TRBJ2-1; clone size: -; CDR3 protein: CASSLGDSSSYNEQFF; CDR3 DNA: TGTGCCAGCAGCCTAGGGGACTCCAGCTCCTACAATGAGCAGTTCTTC
D gene: -; V gene: TRBV5-6; J gene: TRBJ1-5; clone size: -; CDR3 protein: CASRTAGGKGPQHF; CDR3 DNA: TGTGCCAGCAGGACGGCGGGGGGCAAGGGGCCCCAGCATTTT
D gene: TRBD2; V gene: TRBV5-1; J gene: TRBJ2-2; clone size: -; CDR3 protein: CASSLVLAGTGELFF; CDR3 DNA: TGCGCCAGCAGCTTGGTGCTAGCGGGCACCGGGGAGCTGTTTTTT
D gene: TRBD2; V gene: TRBV29-1; J gene: TRBJ2-5; clone size: -; CDR3 protein: CSVAGREETQYF; CDR3 DNA: TGCAGCGTTGCCGGGAGGGAGGAGACCCAGTACTTC
D gene: -; V gene: TRBV6-1; J gene: TRBJ1-1; clone size: few; CDR3 protein: CASSELGRGRGSTEAFF; CDR3 DNA: TGTGCCAGCAGTGAACTTGGTAGGGGCAGGGGAAGCACTGAAGCTTTCTTT